What follows are 9 T cell receptor beta chains derived from one specimen sequenced in a study of molecular identifiers for immune sequencing clone quantification. TCRdb processed the PCR reads anew with MiXCR; each CDR3 protein has one entry. The data show about 510,000 distinct CDR3 sequences, over 20% seen once. Sequencing was carried out using naive CD8+ T cells from blood, with Jurkat cell RNA spiked in. Subset indicated: FACS-sorted CD8+CD4-CCR7+CD45RA+ naive T cells. The receptor source for this set is a human donor in good health. Some libraries in this study had Jurkat cell RNA spiked in.

The table lists this clonotype with a few counts. The rearrangement links TRBV4-3 to TRBJ2-7; D gene uncertain. This CDR3 is built from 15 residues. Germline CDR1 is LGHNA and CDR2 is YSLEER. V dropped 0 bases and J dropped 3 bases, with 12 bases sitting between them. The CDR3 nucleotides read TGCGCCAGCAGCCAAGACCGTTTGGGTAGCTACGAGCAGTACTTC. The encoded protein is CASSQDRLGSYEQYF.

The genes are TRBV9 and TRBJ2-2; D not certain. CDR3 length: 13 residues. V was pared by 4 bases and J by 5 bases, with 9 bases between. Germline assignment: CDR1 SGDLS and CDR2 YYNGEE. CDR3 in DNA: TGTGCCAGCAGCACCGTTCAGACCGGGGAGCTGTTTTTT. Its translation is CASSTVQTGELFF.

This rearrangement joins TRBV9 to TRBJ2-1; 12 positions agree with TRBD2. The CDR3 totals 16 residues. Trimming removed 4 bases from V and 8 bases from J; junction bases left unmatched: 10. Germline V gene lookup returns CDR1 SGDLS and CDR2 YYNGEE. The CDR3 protein is CASSPSGLAGNYEQFF. DNA of the CDR3: TGTGCCAGCAGCCCGTCAGGACTAGCGGGAAACTATGAGCAGTTCTTC.

This clonotype came up a few times. The chain recombines TRBV5-8 with TRBJ2-7; D may be TRBD1 or TRBD2 (5 bases each). The CDR3 runs to 14 residues. V lost 4 bases and J lost 6, with 17 bases in between. Germline values: CDR1 SGHTS, CDR2 YDEGEE. The CDR3 region is CASSTGPANREQYF. As DNA, the CDR3 is TGTGCCAGCAGCACGGGACCCGCAAACCGCGAGCAGTACTTC.

This clonotype was recorded many times. The chain has TRBV29-1 and TRBJ2-3; D ambiguous. CDR1 and CDR2 (germline): SQVTM, ANQGSEA. CDR3 size: 12 residues. Trimming took 3 bases from V and 6 from J, leaving 10 bases between them. This CDR3 is CSVEGLPDTQYF. In DNA, the CDR3 is TGCAGCGTTGAGGGCCTTCCGGATACGCAGTATTTT.

In its sample, this clonotype was seen a few times. The V gene is TRBV2, the J gene TRBJ1-5, with D possibly being TRBD1 (5 bases). The V gene lost 4 bases and the J gene lost 6 bases, with 13 bases spanning the gap. Germline values: CDR1 SNHLY, CDR2 FYNNEI. The CDR3 runs to 14 residues. CDR3 residues: CASSVSQGGQPQHF. The CDR3 DNA follows: TGTGCCAGCAGTGTGTCGCAGGGAGGTCAGCCCCAGCATTTT. The whole variable domain, filled in from reference TRBV2 and TRBJ1-5, reads EPEVTQTPSHQVTQMGQEVILRCVPISNHLYFYWYRQILGQKVEFLVSFYNNEISEKSEIFDDQFSVERPDGSNFTLKIRSTKLEDSAMYFCASSVSQGGQPQHFGDGTRLSIL.

V and J are TRBV27 and TRBJ2-1; 7 positions agree with TRBD2. Germline assignment: CDR1 MNHEY and CDR2 SMNVEV (reference sequence). The CDR3 covers 15 residues. Unmatched junction bases numbered 5, after V lost 3 bases and J lost 3 bases. Written as DNA, the CDR3 is TGTGCCAGCAGTTTTGGGGGAGGGAACTACAATGAGCAGTTCTTC. Residues: CASSFGGGNYNEQFF.

In its sample, this clonotype was seen a few times. This sequence joins TRBV29-1 and TRBJ2-7, with TRBD2 matching 8 bases. The CDR3 is 14 amino acids. With V trimmed by 7 bases and J by 1 base, 9 bases remained unmatched. Germline V gives CDR1 SQVTM, CDR2 ANQGSEA. The CDR3 sequence is CSATTSGGSYEQYF. The CDR3 DNA sequence: TGCAGCGCAACAACTAGCGGAGGTTCCTACGAGCAGTACTTC.

This clonotype was recorded many times. The genes are TRBV7-9 and TRBJ2-2; 8 bases agree with TRBD1. The V gene's germline CDR1 is SEHNR and CDR2 FQNEAQ (reference sequence). The CDR3 runs to 15 residues. After removal of 5 bases from V and 6 bases from J, the junction contained 8 bases not matched to a gene. The CDR3 protein is CASSTDRELAGELFF. CDR3 in DNA: TGTGCCAGCAGCACGGACAGGGAACTGGCCGGGGAGCTGTTTTTT.